This T cell receptor (beta chain) was profiled in a study of early T cells in non-severe SARS-CoV-2 infection. In the study overall: With bulk RNA from unsorted whole blood as input, sequencing yielded unpaired chains. Study-level results: Lookups in VDJdb leaned toward anti-spike CD8 responses and missed private and CD4 specificities.

As concerns this clonotype: What it binds is not known.

This CDR3 spans 13 amino acids. Germline CDR1 reads SGHRS; CDR2 reads YFSETQ. Between the trimmed V and J ends, which lost 4 bases and 8 bases, there was a span of 14 bases. Individual cDNA molecules were tagged with unique molecular identifiers. Via MiXCR, TCRdb re-called the 5' RACE reads, giving one row per CDR3 protein. The repertoire has some 58,000 distinct CDR3 sequences, 11% of them found once; the top ten carry just under 3%. The chain links TRBV5-1 to TRBJ2-3, with a possible D match to TRBD2 (5 bases). Sequencing was performed on whole blood, taken at baseline. The origin of this receptor is an adult who was a healthcare worker with PCR-confirmed SARS-CoV-2 infection or an uninfected control (not recorded which). CDR3 sequence reads: CASSGAAGGTQYF. For the CDR3, the DNA is TGCGCCAGCAGCGGAGCGGCAGGAGGTACGCAGTATTTT.